One and the same sample provided the 24 T cell receptor beta chains below, sequenced in a study of OX40 agonist ivuxolimab in advanced cancers. TCRdb's copy holds only in-frame clones and misses some; the assay was immunoSEQ multiplex PCR. Here the sample spans about 74,000 clones, roughly 82% being singletons. The sample in question was CD4+ or CD8+ T cells sorted from blood, obtained in a trial of the OX40 agonist ivuxolimab. Source of these receptors: an adult with an advanced solid tumor such as melanoma, head and neck, liver or kidney cancer.

This clone has a handful of counts. This rearrangement joins TRBV27 to TRBJ2-3; D possibly uses TRBD1 or TRBD2 (5 bases each). V was clipped by 7 bases and J by 6 bases, with 17 bases between them. Per germline, CDR1 MNHEY and CDR2 SMNVEV (reference sequence). The CDR3 loop spans 14 amino acids. The CDR3 sequence: CASISLGAGDTQYF. CDR3 bases: TGTGCCAGCATCTCTCTCGGGGCAGGGGATACGCAGTATTTT.

The rearrangement uses TRBV10-1 and TRBJ2-2; 9 bases match TRBD1. Germline lookup yields CDR1 WNHNN and CDR2 SYGVQD (reference sequence). This CDR3 is 14 amino acids long. J was trimmed by 7 bases and V by 8 bases; bases with no gene match: 8. The CDR3 DNA sequence: TGCGCCAGCGGACCGGGACAGGGAGGCGGGGAGCTGTTTTTT. This encodes CASGPGQGGGELFF.

The chain couples TRBV7-8 to TRBJ1-5; tentative D call: TRBD1 (5 bases). This CDR3 region has 16 residues. Trimming stripped 5 bases from V and 0 bases from J, with 14 bases between. Germline values: CDR1 SGHVS, CDR2 FQNEAQ. CDR3 in DNA: TGTGCCAGCAGCGGACGGGGGTTATATAGCAATCAGCCCCAGCATTTT. Translation gives CASSGRGLYSNQPQHF.

The V and J genes are TRBV7-9 and TRBJ1-1, with 9 bases identical to TRBD1. The CDR3 has 15 amino acids. V was clipped by 2 bases and J by 3 bases; unmatched bases: 4. Per the germline V gene, CDR1 is SEHNR and CDR2 is FQNEAQ (reference sequence). CDR3 sequence: CASSLLGQGDTEAFF. Written as DNA, the CDR3 is TGTGCCAGCAGCTTATTGGGACAGGGCGACACTGAAGCTTTCTTT.

In this sample, this clone turned up once. The chain joins TRBV30 to TRBJ2-4, with D perhaps TRBD2 (6 bases). The CDR3 contains 17 residues. Germline V gives CDR1 GTSNPN, CDR2 SVGIG (reference sequence). Trimming removed 0 bases from V and 0 bases from J, with 15 bases in between. The CDR3 nucleotides are TGTGCCTGGAGTGTTGGGGCGGGGAGTTTAGCCAAAAACATTCAGTACTTC. This codes for CAWSVGAGSLAKNIQYF.

This chain uses TRBV7-8 with TRBJ2-1; 7 bases line up with TRBD2. The length of the CDR3 is 15 residues. Trimming at V came to 4 bases and at J to 6 bases, leaving 9 bases not matched to a gene. The germline gives CDR1 SGHVS, CDR2 FQNEAQ. The CDR3 nucleotides read TGTGCCAGCAGCTCCCAGACTAGCCGGTCCAATGAGCAGTTCTTC. Translating gives CASSSQTSRSNEQFF.

The V gene is TRBV4-2, the J gene TRBJ2-4; 7 nucleotides align to TRBD1. CDR1 and CDR2 from the germline V gene are LGHNA and YNFKEQ. There are 15 residues in the CDR3. V trimming: 1 base; J trimming: 5 bases; junction bases outside the gene matches: 5. CDR3 DNA: TGTGCCAGCAGCCAAGGAGGGGGACAGCAAAACATTCAGTACTTC. Its translation: CASSQGGGQQNIQYF.

The genes are TRBV7-2 and TRBJ1-1, with 10 bases matching TRBD1. The ends lost 6 bases at V and 5 bases at J; junction bases unmatched: 6. Germline CDR1 reads SGHTA; CDR2 reads FQGNSA. There are 14 residues in the CDR3. The CDR3 loop is CASRPRQGATEAFF. The CDR3 DNA reads as TGTGCCAGCAGACCAAGACAGGGGGCGACTGAAGCTTTCTTT.

The chain carries TRBV19 and TRBJ1-1, with D unclear. Deletions cut 3 bases from V and 8 bases from J, with 22 bases between. The CDR3 is 16 residues long. Germline V gene lookup returns CDR1 LNHDA and CDR2 SQIVND (reference sequence). In nucleotides, the CDR3 is TGTGCCAGTAGTATCTCTACACGGGTAGGCAATTCCGAAGCTTTCTTT. It translates to CASSISTRVGNSEAFF.

This chain uses TRBV19 with TRBJ1-3; no clear D. V gave up 3 bases and J gave up 0 bases, with 9 bases separating them. CDR1 is LNHDA and CDR2 is SQIVND in the germline V gene (reference sequence). The CDR3 runs to 15 residues. CDR3 nucleotides: TGTGCCAGTAGTATGCAGGAACTCTCTGGAAACACCATATATTTT. Its protein product is CASSMQELSGNTIYF. The whole variable domain, remainder taken from reference TRBV19 and TRBJ1-3, is DGGITQSPKYLFRKEGQNVTLSCEQNLNHDAMYWYRQDPGQGLRLIYYSQIVNDFQKGDIAEGYSVSREKKESFPLTVTSAQKNPTAFYLCASSMQELSGNTIYFGEGSWLTVV.

This clone was seen only a few times. Germline is not matched at one junction end, which may reflect a read error. In the same sample, other DNA sequences code for this CDR3. The gene calls are TRBV4-1 and TRBJ1-2; 7 nucleotides agree with TRBD1. The CDR3 runs to 16 residues. The germline CDR1 and CDR2 sequences are MGHRA and YSYEKL. As DNA, the CDR3 is TGTGCCAGCAGCCAAGATCAGGGGGTGGGGGACTATGGCTACACCTTC. This translates into CASSQDQGVGDYGYTF.

The chain uses TRBV7-8 and TRBJ1-4; the D is unclear. The V end lost 3 bases, the J end lost 11 bases, and 16 bases lay between the germline ends. Germline CDR1 reads SGHVS; CDR2 reads FQNEAQ. CDR3 length: 14 amino acids. The CDR3 DNA reads as TGTGCCAGCAGCTTGGGCTCGCTATGGGATAAACTGTTTTTT. It encodes CASSLGSLWDKLFF. Full variable domain (outside the CDR3, taken from reference TRBV7-8 and TRBJ1-4): GAGVSQSPRYKVAKRGQDVALRCDPISGHVSLFWYQQALGQGPEFLTYFQNEAQLDKSGLPSDRFFAERPEGSVSTLKIQRTQQEDSAVYLCASSLGSLWDKLFFGSGTQLSVL.

The rearrangement links TRBV7-9 to TRBJ2-7; possible D gene TRBD1, 5 bases. Trimming stripped 5 bases from V and 1 base from J, with 12 bases between. The CDR3 contains 14 residues. Germline lookup yields CDR1 SEHNR and CDR2 FQNEAQ (reference sequence). In nucleotides, the CDR3 is TGTGCCAGCAGCCAACCGACAGCATCCTACGAGCAGTACTTC. It is translated as CASSQPTASYEQYF.

The CDR3 sequence: CASSLNNSPLHF. The DNA for the CDR3 is TGTGCCAGCAGTTTAAACAATTCACCCCTCCACTTT. This chain joins TRBV6-5 and TRBJ1-6; the D is unclear. Germline values: CDR1 MNHEY, CDR2 SVGAGI. This CDR3 is built from 12 residues. V was clipped by 4 bases and J by 7 bases, with 5 bases between them.

This chain joins TRBV29-1 and TRBJ2-7; D remains ambiguous. The CDR3 has 13 residues. V was clipped by 4 bases and J by 0 bases, with 10 bases between them. Per germline, CDR1 SQVTM and CDR2 ANQGSEA. Here the CDR3 reads CSVVIVSSYEQYF. CDR3 coding DNA: TGCAGCGTTGTAATAGTGAGCTCCTACGAGCAGTACTTC.

This chain uses TRBV10-2 with TRBJ1-5; no clear D. Trimming took off 4 bases at V and 8 bases at J, with 12 bases between the two ends. The CDR3 contains 13 residues. Per the germline V gene, CDR1 is WSHSY and CDR2 is SAAADI. CDR3 in amino acids: CASSGRVSEPQHF. In DNA, the CDR3 is TGCGCCAGCAGTGGTCGGGTCAGCGAGCCCCAGCATTTT.

This clone has only one observation. The CDR3 loop is CASSYSLGGARPQHF. In DNA, the CDR3 is TGTGCCAGCAGTTATTCCCTGGGAGGGGCTCGGCCCCAGCATTTT. This chain links TRBV6-5 with TRBJ1-5, with a tentative D call TRBD1 (5 bases). This CDR3 contains 15 residues. V lost 3 bases and J lost 9, with 18 bases in between. In germline, CDR1 is MNHEY, CDR2 SVGAGI.

As regards this clone: The junction departs from germline at one end; a sequencing error may be responsible. The gene calls are TRBV7-7 and TRBJ2-1, with 8 bases that match TRBD2. Per the germline V gene, CDR1 is SSHAT and CDR2 is FNYEAQ (reference sequence). There are 16 residues in the CDR3. The CDR3 reads CASSLGGSGGLNEQFF. CDR3 DNA: TGTGCTAGCAGCTTAGGGGGAAGCGGGGGCCTCAATGAGCAGTTCTTC.

This chain uses TRBV18 with TRBJ1-1; perhaps TRBD1 as D (5 bases). This CDR3 contains 16 residues. Trimming stripped 3 bases from V and 0 bases from J, with 14 bases between. CDR1 is KGHSH and CDR2 is LQKENI in the germline V gene. This CDR3 reads CASSPRPGTVNTEAFF. The CDR3 DNA reads as TGTGCCAGCTCACCCCGTCCCGGGACGGTGAACACTGAAGCTTTCTTT. Full variable domain (outside the CDR3, taken from reference TRBV18 and TRBJ1-1): NAGVMQNPRHLVRRRGQEARLRCSPMKGHSHVYWYRQLPEEGLKFMVYLQKENIIDESGMPKERFSAEFPKEGPSILRIQQVVRGDSAAYFCASSPRPGTVNTEAFFGQGTRLTVV.

J is TRBJ2-4 and V is TRBV18; 7 bases match TRBD2. J lost 0 bases, V lost 4 bases, and 9 bases had no gene match. The length of the CDR3 is 17 residues. CDR1 and CDR2 (germline): KGHSH, LQKENI. This CDR3 reads CASSLTGGRIAKNIQYF. CDR3 sequence (DNA): TGTGCCAGCTCACTGACGGGGGGTCGAATAGCCAAAAACATTCAGTACTTC.

The J gene is TRBJ1-1, the V gene TRBV6-5; unclear D gene. This CDR3 comprises 16 residues. Looked up from germline, CDR1 is MNHEY and CDR2 is SVGAGI. V shed 4 bases and J shed 1 base, with 16 bases lying between them. The CDR3 DNA reads as TGTGCCAGCAGTTCGATCAAATCAGCGTCGAACACTGAAGCTTTCTTT. Its protein product is CASSSIKSASNTEAFF.

The rearrangement uses TRBV29-1 and TRBJ2-7; D remains unclear. Per germline, CDR1 SQVTM and CDR2 ANQGSEA. Trimming removed 1 base from V and 2 bases from J, with 6 bases in between. The CDR3 runs to 12 residues. The CDR3 bases are TGCAGCGTTGAAGGTCTAGCCTACGAGCAGTACTTC. Translated: CSVEGLAYEQYF.

The chain is built from TRBV6-1 and TRBJ2-3; TRBD2 is a possible D gene (7 bases). This CDR3 has 16 residues. Germline CDR1 is MNHNS and CDR2 is SASEGT. V was trimmed by 0 bases and J by 3 bases, leaving 13 bases between them. For the CDR3, the DNA is TGTGCCAGCAGTGAAGCGATCGAGGGGGGGACAGATACGCAGTATTTT. Amino acid sequence: CASSEAIEGGTDTQYF.

The chain recombines TRBV18 with TRBJ2-5, with D maybe TRBD1 (6 bases). The CDR3 runs to 14 residues. CDR1 KGHSH and CDR2 LQKENI come from the germline V gene. Trimming pared 5 bases from V and 6 bases from J, leaving 16 bases between. The CDR3 region is CASSSPRGRQTQYF. The CDR3 DNA is TGTGCCAGCTCATCCCCCAGGGGCCGGCAGACCCAGTACTTC.